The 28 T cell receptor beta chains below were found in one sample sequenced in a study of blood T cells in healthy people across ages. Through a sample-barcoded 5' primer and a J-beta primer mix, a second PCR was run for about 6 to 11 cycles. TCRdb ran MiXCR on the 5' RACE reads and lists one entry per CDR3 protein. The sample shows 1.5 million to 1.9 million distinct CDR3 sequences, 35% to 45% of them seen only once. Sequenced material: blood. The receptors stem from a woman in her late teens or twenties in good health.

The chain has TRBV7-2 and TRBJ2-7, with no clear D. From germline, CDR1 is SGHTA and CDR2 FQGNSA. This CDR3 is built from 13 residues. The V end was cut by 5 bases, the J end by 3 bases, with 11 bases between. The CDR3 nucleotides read TGTGCCAGCAGCGTAGGATGGGTCTACGAGCAGTACTTC. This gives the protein CASSVGWVYEQYF.

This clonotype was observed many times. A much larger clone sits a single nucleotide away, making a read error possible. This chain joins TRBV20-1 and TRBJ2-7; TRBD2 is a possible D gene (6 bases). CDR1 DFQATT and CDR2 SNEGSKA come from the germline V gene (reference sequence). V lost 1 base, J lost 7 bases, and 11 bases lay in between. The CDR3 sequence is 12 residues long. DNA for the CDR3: TGCAGTGCTAGAGTAGCGGACAATGAGCAGTACTTC. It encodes CSARVADNEQYF.

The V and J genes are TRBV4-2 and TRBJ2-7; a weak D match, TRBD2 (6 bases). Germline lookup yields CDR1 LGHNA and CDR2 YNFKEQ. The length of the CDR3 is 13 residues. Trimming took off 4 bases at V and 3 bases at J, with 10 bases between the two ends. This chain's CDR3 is CASSREVFYEQYF. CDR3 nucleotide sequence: TGTGCCAGCAGCCGGGAGGTCTTCTACGAGCAGTACTTC.

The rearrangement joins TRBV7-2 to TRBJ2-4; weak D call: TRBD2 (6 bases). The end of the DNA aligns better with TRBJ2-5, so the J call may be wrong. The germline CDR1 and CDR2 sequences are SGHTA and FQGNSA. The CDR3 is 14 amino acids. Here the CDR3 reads CASNYQRGEETQYF. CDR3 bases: TGTGCCAGCAACTACCAGCGCGGGGAGGAGACCCAGTACTTC.

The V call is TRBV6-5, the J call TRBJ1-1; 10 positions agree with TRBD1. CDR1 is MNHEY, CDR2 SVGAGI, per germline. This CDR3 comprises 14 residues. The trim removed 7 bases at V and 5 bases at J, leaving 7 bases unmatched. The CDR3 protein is CASNSTGGWTEAFF. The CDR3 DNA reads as TGTGCCAGCAATTCGACAGGGGGCTGGACTGAAGCTTTCTTT.

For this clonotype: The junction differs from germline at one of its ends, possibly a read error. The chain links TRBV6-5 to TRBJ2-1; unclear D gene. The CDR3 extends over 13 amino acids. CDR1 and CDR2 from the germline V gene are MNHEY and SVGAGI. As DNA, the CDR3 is TGTGCCAGCATTTACTCGACGTACAATGAGCAGTTCTTC. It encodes CASIYSTYNEQFF.

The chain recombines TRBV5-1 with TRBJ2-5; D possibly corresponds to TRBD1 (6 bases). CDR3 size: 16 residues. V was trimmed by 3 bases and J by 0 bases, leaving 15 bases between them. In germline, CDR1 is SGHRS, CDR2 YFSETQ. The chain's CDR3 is CASSYRGRGYQETQYF. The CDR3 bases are TGCGCCAGCAGCTACCGGGGCAGGGGATACCAAGAGACCCAGTACTTC.

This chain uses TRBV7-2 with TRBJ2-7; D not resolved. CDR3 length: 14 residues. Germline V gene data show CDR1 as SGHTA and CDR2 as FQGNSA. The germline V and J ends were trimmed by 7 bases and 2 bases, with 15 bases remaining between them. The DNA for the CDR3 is TGTGCCAGCAAATACGGTGTGGATGCCTACGAGCAGTACTTC. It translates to CASKYGVDAYEQYF. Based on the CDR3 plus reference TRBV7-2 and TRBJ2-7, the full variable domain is GAGVSQSPSNKVTEKGKDVELRCDPISGHTALYWYRQSLGQGLEFLIYFQGNSAPDKSGLPSDRFSAERTGGSVSTLTIQRTQQEDSAVYLCASKYGVDAYEQYFGPGTRLTVT.

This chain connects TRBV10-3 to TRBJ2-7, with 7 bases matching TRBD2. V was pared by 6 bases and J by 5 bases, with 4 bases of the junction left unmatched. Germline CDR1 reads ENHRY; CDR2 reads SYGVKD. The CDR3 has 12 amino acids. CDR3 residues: CAIRRGGDEQYF. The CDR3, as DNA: TGTGCCATCAGACGCGGGGGAGACGAGCAGTACTTC.

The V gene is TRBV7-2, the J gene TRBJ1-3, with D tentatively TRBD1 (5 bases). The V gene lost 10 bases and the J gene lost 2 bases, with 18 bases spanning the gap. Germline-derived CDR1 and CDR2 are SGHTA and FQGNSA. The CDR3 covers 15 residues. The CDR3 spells CATTSGGSPGNTIYF. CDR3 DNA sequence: TGTGCCACCACTAGCGGGGGAAGTCCTGGAAACACCATATATTTT.

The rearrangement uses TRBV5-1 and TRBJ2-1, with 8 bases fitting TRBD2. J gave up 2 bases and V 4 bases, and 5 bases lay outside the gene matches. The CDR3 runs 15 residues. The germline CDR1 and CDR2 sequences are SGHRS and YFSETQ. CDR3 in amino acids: CASSMRGEPYNEQFF. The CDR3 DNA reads TGCGCCAGCAGCATGCGGGGGGAACCCTACAATGAGCAGTTCTTC.

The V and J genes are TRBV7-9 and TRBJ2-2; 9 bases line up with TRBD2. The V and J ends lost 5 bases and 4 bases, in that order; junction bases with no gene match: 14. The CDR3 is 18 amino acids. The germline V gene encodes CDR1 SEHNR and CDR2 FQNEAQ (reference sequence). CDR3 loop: CASSAGTSLPASTGELFF. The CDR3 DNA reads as TGTGCCAGCAGCGCCGGGACTAGCTTACCCGCGAGCACCGGGGAGCTGTTTTTT.

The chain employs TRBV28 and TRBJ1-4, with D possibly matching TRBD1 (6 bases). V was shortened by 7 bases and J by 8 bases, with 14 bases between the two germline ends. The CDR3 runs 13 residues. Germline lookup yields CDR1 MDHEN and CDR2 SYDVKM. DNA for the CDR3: TGTGCCAGCATGGAGACAGGCGGGGAAAAACTGTTTTTT. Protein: CASMETGGEKLFF.

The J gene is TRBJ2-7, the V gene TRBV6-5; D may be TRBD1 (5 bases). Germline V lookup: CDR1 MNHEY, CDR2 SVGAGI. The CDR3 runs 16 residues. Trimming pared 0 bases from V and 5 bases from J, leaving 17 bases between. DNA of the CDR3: TGTGCCAGCAGTTACTCGAAATCAGGGTATTACGACGAGCAGTACTTC. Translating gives CASSYSKSGYYDEQYF.

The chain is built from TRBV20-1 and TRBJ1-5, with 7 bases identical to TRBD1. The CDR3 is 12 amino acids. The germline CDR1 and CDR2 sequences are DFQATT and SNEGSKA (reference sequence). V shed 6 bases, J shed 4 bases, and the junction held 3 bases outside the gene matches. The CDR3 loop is CSATGQNQPQHF. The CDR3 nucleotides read TGCAGTGCCACGGGACAGAATCAGCCCCAGCATTTT.

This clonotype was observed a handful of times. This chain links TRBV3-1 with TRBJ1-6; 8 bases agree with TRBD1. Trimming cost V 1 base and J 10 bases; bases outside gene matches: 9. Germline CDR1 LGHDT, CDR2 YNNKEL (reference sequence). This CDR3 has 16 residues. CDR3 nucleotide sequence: TGTGCCAGCAGCCAAGGGTTGGGACAGGTGAACTCACCCCTCCACTTT. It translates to CASSQGLGQVNSPLHF.

The CDR3 sequence is CASSYGGNYEQFF. As DNA, the CDR3 is TGTGCCAGCAGTTACGGGGGCAACTATGAGCAGTTCTTC. The rearrangement joins TRBV6-2 or TRBV6-3 to TRBJ2-1; perhaps TRBD1 as D (6 bases). The CDR3 is 13 amino acids. Germline V gene sequence: CDR1 MNHEY, CDR2 SVGEGT. Deletions cut 2 bases from V and 8 bases from J, with 10 bases between.

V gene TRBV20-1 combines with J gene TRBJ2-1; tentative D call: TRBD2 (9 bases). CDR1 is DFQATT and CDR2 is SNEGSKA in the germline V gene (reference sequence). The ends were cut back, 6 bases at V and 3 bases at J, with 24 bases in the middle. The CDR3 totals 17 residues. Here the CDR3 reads CSAISRGLAGIYNEQFF. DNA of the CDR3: TGCAGTGCGATAAGCAGGGGGCTAGCGGGGATCTACAATGAGCAGTTCTTC.

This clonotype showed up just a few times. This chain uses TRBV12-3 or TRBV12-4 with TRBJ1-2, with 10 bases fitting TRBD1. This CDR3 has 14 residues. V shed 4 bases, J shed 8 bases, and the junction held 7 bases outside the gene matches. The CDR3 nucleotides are TGTGCCAGCAGTTATAGACAGGGGGCTCGGGGCTACACCTTC. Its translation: CASSYRQGARGYTF.

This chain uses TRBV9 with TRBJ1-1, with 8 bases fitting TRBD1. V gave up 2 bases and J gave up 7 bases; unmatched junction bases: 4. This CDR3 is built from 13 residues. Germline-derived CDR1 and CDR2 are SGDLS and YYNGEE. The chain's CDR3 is CASSVGTGDEAFF. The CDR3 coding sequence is TGTGCCAGCAGCGTCGGGACAGGAGATGAAGCTTTCTTT.

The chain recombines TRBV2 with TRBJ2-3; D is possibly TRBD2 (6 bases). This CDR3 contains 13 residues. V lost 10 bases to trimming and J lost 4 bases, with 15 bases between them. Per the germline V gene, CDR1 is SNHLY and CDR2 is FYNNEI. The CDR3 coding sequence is TGTGCCACCCGCGGGGAGATTGCAGATACGCAGTATTTT. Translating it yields CATRGEIADTQYF.

DNA for the CDR3: TGCAGTGCAACGGCTAGCGGGTTTCCCTACAATGAGCAGTTCTTC. The encoded protein is CSATASGFPYNEQFF. The J gene is TRBJ2-1, the V gene TRBV20-1, with TRBD2 matching 8 bases. The V gene's germline CDR1 is DFQATT and CDR2 SNEGSKA (reference sequence). With V trimmed by 6 bases and J by 2 bases, 9 bases remained unmatched. CDR3 length: 15 residues.

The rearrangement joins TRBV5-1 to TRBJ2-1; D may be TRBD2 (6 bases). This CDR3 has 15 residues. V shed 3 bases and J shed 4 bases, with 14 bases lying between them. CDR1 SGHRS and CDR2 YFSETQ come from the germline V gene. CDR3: CASSSSGTQYNEQFF. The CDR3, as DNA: TGCGCCAGCAGCTCCTCCGGGACTCAGTACAATGAGCAGTTCTTC.

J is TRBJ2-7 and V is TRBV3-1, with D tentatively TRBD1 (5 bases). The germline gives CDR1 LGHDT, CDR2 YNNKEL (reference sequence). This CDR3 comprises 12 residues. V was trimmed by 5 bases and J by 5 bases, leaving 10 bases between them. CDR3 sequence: CASSMTDNEQYF. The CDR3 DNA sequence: TGTGCCAGCAGCATGACAGACAACGAGCAGTACTTC.

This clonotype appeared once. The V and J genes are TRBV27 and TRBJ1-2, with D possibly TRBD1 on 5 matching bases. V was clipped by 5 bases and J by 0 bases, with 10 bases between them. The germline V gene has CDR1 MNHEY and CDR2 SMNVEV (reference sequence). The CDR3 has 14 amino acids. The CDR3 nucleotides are TGTGCCAGCAGTGTGGACATATCTAACTATGGCTACACCTTC. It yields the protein CASSVDISNYGYTF.

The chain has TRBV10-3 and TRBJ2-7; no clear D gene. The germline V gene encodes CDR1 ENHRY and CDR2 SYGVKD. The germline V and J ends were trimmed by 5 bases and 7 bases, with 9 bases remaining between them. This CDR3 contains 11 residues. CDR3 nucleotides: TGTGCCATCAGTAAAAACAATGAGCAGTACTTC. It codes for CAISKNNEQYF.

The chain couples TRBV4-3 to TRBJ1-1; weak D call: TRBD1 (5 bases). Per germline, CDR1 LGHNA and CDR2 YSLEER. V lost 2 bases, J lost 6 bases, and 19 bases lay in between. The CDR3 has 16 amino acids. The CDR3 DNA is TGCGCCAGCAGCCAAAGAAAGGACATCTTTGGGGCTGAAGCTTTCTTT. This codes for CASSQRKDIFGAEAFF.

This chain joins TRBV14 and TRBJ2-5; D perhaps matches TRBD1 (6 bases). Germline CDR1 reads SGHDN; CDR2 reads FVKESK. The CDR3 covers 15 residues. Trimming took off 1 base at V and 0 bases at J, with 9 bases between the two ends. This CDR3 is CASSQGQVYQETQYF. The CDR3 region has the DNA TGTGCCAGCAGCCAAGGACAGGTGTACCAAGAGACCCAGTACTTC.